This TCR beta chain was obtained from a study of blood T cells in healthy people across ages (dated by TCRdb to between 2014 and 2017). With respect to the entire study: In model experiments, roughly one uniquely barcoded TCR beta cDNA molecule per two T cells was captured by template switching. Two additional independent replicas of 1 million unique cDNA reads from the same blood draw were analyzed for two donors (one aged 18 to 29 and one aged 80 or older). Age-related changes in TCR beta repertoire diversity were measured in the study by deep sequencing normalized with unique cDNA molecular identifiers. To avoid experimental bias, donors of different ages were spread randomly across the sequencing lanes. The donors were split into four age groups: young (average 16 years), middle-aged (roughly 42), aged (more than 60) and long-lived (about 74).

This clonotype came up many times. What antigen it recognizes has not been identified. Base quality data are lacking; no much larger clone is found one base away. What the study reported, not specific to this receptor: As age increased, observed TCR beta diversity per million T cells dropped in a roughly linear way, and a significant reduction was already evident by age approximately 40. Because donor CMV infection status was unknown, age-related changes in expanded clonotypes were potentially confounded. A strong correlation was found between observed TCR beta diversity and the percentage of naive T cells measured by flow cytometry. Estimates of total diversity from one million sequenced T cells were regarded as lower bounds and underestimates. Bulk unsorted PBMC profiling prevented conclusive comparison of naive and antigen-experienced compartments. Compared with the aged group, more naive CD4+ T cells, fewer expanded clones and increased TCR diversity were shown by the long-lived group, suggesting age selection.

Clipping removes 6 bases from V and 6 bases from J, with 13 as the unmatched junction base count. The CDR3 runs 16 amino acids, cysteine and phenylalanine included. CDR3 DNA only is kept here, 48 bases in frame from base 1. Reading the germline V gene gives CDR1 MNHEY and CDR2 SVGAGI. The receptor library was made with 5' RACE. The sequencer was an Illumina HiSeq 2500. A second PCR of roughly 7 to 11 cycles was performed with a sample-barcoded 5' primer and a J-beta primer mix. A unique molecular identifier was introduced onto each TCR beta cDNA molecule by a template-switch 5' adaptor carrying 12 random nucleotides. Each sample yielded at least 2.5 million CDR3-containing paired-end reads. First-strand cDNA was synthesized from all RNA with the Mint cDNA synthesis kit, primed by a TRBC-specific oligonucleotide. Following uracil-DNA glycosylase treatment, all cDNA underwent a first 18-cycle PCR with the universal primers M1SS and BC2_uni_R. Processing in the source paper ran as follows. For normalization, 1 million high-quality reads, each with a distinct molecular identifier, were randomly selected from each sample. Instead of being binned into consensus sequences, reads that shared molecular identifiers were thrown out. CDR3 identification, clonotype clustering and error correction used MiTCR with a Q25 quality threshold and the strictest error-elimination algorithm. A nonparametric unseen species model using Euler transformation provided a lower-bound estimate of total TCR beta diversity. Using fastp at Q25 and MiXCR, TCRdb reprocessed the public reads and kept productive beta chains. Identical CDR3 proteins give one entry, which carries the most common genes and DNA. These V and J calls derive from TCRdb rather than the authors' analysis. The sample table contains about 1.4 million distinct CDR3 sequences; only one count was recorded for around 59% of them. The ten largest account for over 5.5% of the sample.

Systemically healthy Caucasian individuals from Russia, 39 in total and aged roughly 6 to 100 years, were included as donors. Each donor gave ten milliliters of peripheral blood, drawn into EDTA-treated Vacutainer tubes. Ficoll-Paque density-gradient centrifugation was used to isolate PBMCs, with at least 6.5 million per sample. Trizol reagent was used to extract total RNA from PBMCs, with at least 5.5 micrograms per sample. Naive CD45RAhigh/CD27high T cell percentages were measured by flow cytometry on a PBMC aliquot from every donor. This TCR came from a man between 18 and 29 years old in good health. Sample: blood. Here the chain combines TRBV6-5 and TRBJ2-1; TRBD2 agrees with 8 junctional bases. The nucleotides are TGTGCCAGCAGCTACGGGAGGGACTGGGGATTCAATGAGCAGTTCTTC. Translated, it reads CASSYGRDWGFNEQFF.